This T cell receptor beta chain was captured by sequencing in a study of cytomegalovirus exposure and HLA in healthy donors. General study results and limits: As a later analysis revealed, the rate of TCR association differed by HLA locus, with DRB1 most and HLA-C fewest. TCR beta chains associated with HLA were, in a later analysis, more clonally expanded than equally common others.

Details on this clone: Its target is not known.

The primer mix had 60 Vbeta and 13 Jbeta primers. Sequencing was performed with immunoSEQ multiplex PCR; in TCRdb, only in-frame clones are kept and a portion is missing. This table holds around 110,000 clones, around three quarters found once. Germline V lookup: CDR1 SGHNT, CDR2 YYREEE (reference sequence). Deletions cut 0 bases from V and 2 bases from J, with 11 bases between. CDR3 length: 15 residues. Sequencing used PBMCs. This clonotype was sampled from a man under 40 in good health and CMV-seropositive. V and J are TRBV5-4 and TRBJ1-1, with D perhaps TRBD1 (5 bases). This chain's CDR3 is CASSLVGGSNTEAFF. As DNA, the CDR3 is TGTGCCAGCAGCTTGGTGGGGGGATCCAACACTGAAGCTTTCTTT.